Described below is a single TCR beta chain sequence and its context. This record belongs to a study of blood T cell repertoires in COVID-19. Study as a whole: Collection of acute and convalescent COVID-19 samples took place in the United States, Italy and Spain. T cells, B-cell-depleted T cells, or PBMCs provided the cDNA or gDNA that served as material.

This CDR3 is 17 amino acids long. CDR1 and CDR2 from the germline V gene are LGHDT and YNNKEL (reference sequence). V lost 0 bases and J lost 9; bases outside the gene matches: 12. Authors' methods: Cell counts per sample came from amplifying reference gene primers. Measured with immunoSEQ multiplex PCR; TCRdb has only the in-frame clones, and not every one. Clone size and the V and J calls come from that table; the DNA yielded D and trimming. The sample has some 190,000 clones, around 80% seen once. The clonotype comes from a human donor in a cohort sampled during active COVID-19. Material for sequencing was peripheral blood. This chain joins TRBV3-1 (or the pseudogene TRBV3-2) and TRBJ2-4; 9 positions match TRBD2. The CDR3 DNA follows: TGTGCCAGCAGCCAAGATTCCCCCGCGGGGGGGCGAGTCATTCAGTACTTC. This translates into CASSQDSPAGGRVIQYF.